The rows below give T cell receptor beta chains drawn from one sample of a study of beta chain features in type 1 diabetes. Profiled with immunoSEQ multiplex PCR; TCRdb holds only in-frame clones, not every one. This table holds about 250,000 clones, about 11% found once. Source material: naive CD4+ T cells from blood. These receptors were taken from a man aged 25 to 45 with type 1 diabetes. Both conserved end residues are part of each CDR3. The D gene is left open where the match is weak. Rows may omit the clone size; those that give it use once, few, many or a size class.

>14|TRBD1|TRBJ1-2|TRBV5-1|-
CASSLDRVDYGYTF
TGCGCCAGCAGCCTGGACAGGGTCGACTATGGCTACACCTTC
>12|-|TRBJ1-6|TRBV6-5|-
CASSSTTSPLHF
TGTGCCAGCAGTTCTACTACTTCACCCCTCCACTTT
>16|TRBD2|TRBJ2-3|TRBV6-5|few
CASSYAGRGRTDTQYF
TGTGCCAGCAGTTACGCAGGGAGGGGCCGCACAGATACGCAGTATTTT
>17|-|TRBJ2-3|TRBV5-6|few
CASSLKSLAASTDTQYF
TGTGCCAGCAGCTTGAAGTCCCTGGCCGCCTCCACAGATACGCAGTATTTT
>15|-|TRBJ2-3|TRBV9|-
CASSVGLLEGDTQYF
TGTGCCAGCAGCGTAGGCCTCTTGGAGGGAGATACGCAGTATTTT
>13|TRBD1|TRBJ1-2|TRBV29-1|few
CSVLTGGDHGYTF
TGCAGCGTTCTAACAGGGGGCGACCATGGCTACACCTTC
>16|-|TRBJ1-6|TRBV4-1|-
CASSQEGRFQHSPLHF
TGCGCCAGCAGCCAAGAGGGCAGGTTTCAGCATTCACCCCTCCACTTT
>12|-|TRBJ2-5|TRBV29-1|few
CSVRSDSETQYF
TGCAGCGTCCGGTCCGACAGCGAGACCCAGTACTTC
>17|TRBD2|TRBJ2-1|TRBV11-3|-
CASSLSSGGARYNEQFF
TGTGCCAGCAGCTTAAGCAGCGGGGGGGCCAGGTACAATGAGCAGTTCTTC
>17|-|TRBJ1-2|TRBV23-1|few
CASSRSGQGAHLNGYTF
TGCGCCAGCAGTCGGTCTGGTCAGGGCGCCCATCTAAATGGCTACACCTTC
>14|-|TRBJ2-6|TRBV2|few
CASSVRSGANVLTF
TGTGCCAGCAGTGTCCGCTCTGGGGCCAACGTCCTGACTTTC
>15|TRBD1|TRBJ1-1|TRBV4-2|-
CASSQVGQGQTEAFF
TGTGCCAGCAGCCAGGTTGGACAGGGTCAGACTGAAGCTTTCTTT
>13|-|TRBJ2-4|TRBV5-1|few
CASSLEGENIQYF
TGCGCCAGCAGCTTGGAGGGGGAAAACATTCAGTACTTC
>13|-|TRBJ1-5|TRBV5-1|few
CASSRGGGEPQHF
TGCGCCAGCAGCCGTGGTGGGGGGGAACCCCAGCATTTT
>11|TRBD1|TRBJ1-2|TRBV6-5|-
CASSRGYGYTF
TGTGCCAGCAGCAGGGGGTATGGCTACACCTTC
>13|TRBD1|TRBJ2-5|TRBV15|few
CATSSSGGETQYF
TGTGCCACCAGCAGCTCAGGGGGAGAGACCCAGTACTTC
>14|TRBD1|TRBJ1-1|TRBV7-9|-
CASSSGQGSTEAFF
TGTGCCAGCAGCTCGGGACAGGGAAGCACTGAAGCTTTCTTT
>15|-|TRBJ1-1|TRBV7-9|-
CASSSRQLTNTEAFF
TGTGCCAGCAGCTCCAGACAGCTGACGAACACTGAAGCTTTCTTT
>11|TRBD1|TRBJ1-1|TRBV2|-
CASRGTGATFF
TGTGCCAGCAGAGGGACAGGGGCGACTTTCTTT
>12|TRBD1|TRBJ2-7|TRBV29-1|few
CSAGQGDYEQYF
TGCAGCGCCGGTCAGGGGGACTACGAGCAGTACTTC
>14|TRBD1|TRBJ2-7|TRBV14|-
CASNGQGTPYEQYF
TGTGCCAGTAACGGACAGGGGACTCCCTACGAGCAGTACTTC
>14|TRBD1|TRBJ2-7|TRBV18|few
CASSLRDRGNEQYF
TGTGCCAGCTCGCTCCGGGACAGGGGGAACGAGCAGTACTTC
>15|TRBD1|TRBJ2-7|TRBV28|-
CASSTTGTGTDEQYF
TGTGCCAGCAGTACGACCGGGACAGGAACAGACGAGCAGTACTTC
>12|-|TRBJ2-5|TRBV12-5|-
CASGLPSSTQYF
TGTGCTAGTGGTCTTCCCTCCTCGACCCAGTACTTC
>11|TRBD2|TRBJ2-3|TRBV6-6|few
CASSYGGGVYF
TGTGCCAGCAGTTACGGCGGGGGGGTGTATTTT
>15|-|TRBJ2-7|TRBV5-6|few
CASSRPRTESYEQYF
TGTGCCAGCAGCCGCCCCAGGACTGAGAGCTACGAGCAGTACTTC
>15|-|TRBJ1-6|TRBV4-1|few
CASSQTSSYNSPLHF
TGCGCCAGCAGCCAAACCAGCTCCTATAATTCACCCCTCCACTTT
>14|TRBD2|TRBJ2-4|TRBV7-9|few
CASSLGGEGYIQYF
TGTGCCAGCAGCCTTGGGGGGGAAGGATACATTCAGTACTTC
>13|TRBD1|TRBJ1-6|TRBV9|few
CASSGQGQVPLHF
TGTGCCAGCAGCGGACAGGGTCAAGTGCCCCTCCACTTT
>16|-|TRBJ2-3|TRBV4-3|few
CASSPSRWGRTDTQYF
TGCGCCAGCAGCCCCTCTAGGTGGGGGCGCACAGATACGCAGTATTTT
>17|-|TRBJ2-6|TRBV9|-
CASSVVGRRTGANVLTF
TGTGCCAGCAGCGTAGTGGGTCGGAGGACTGGGGCCAACGTCCTGACTTTC
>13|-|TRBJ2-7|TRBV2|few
CASSVQRTYEQYF
TGTGCCAGCAGCGTTCAGAGGACCTACGAGCAGTACTTC
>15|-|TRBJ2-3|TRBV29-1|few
CSVLLFSPNTDTQYF
TGCAGCGTTCTCCTCTTTTCTCCTAACACAGATACGCAGTATTTT
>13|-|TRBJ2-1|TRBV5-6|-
CASSLNRNNEQFF
TGTGCCAGCAGCTTGAACAGGAACAATGAGCAGTTCTTC
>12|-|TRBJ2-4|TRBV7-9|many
CASSLLERAQYF
TGTGCCAGCAGCTTGTTGGAGAGGGCCCAGTACTTC
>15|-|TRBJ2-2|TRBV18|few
CASSPRASNTGELFF
TGTGCCAGCTCACCACGAGCCTCGAACACCGGGGAGCTGTTTTTT